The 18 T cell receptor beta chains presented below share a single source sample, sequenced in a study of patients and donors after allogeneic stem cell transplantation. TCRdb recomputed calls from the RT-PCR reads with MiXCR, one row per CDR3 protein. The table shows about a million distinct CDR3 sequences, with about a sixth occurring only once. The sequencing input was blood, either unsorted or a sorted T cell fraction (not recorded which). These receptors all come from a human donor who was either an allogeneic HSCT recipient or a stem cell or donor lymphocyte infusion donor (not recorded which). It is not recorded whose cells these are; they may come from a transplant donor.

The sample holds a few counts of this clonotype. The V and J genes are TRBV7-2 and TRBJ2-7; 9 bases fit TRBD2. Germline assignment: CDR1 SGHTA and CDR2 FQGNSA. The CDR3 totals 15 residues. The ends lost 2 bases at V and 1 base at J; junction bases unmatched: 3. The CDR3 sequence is CASSLSLAGSYEQYF. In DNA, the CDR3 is TGTGCCAGCAGCTTAAGCCTAGCGGGGTCCTACGAGCAGTACTTC.

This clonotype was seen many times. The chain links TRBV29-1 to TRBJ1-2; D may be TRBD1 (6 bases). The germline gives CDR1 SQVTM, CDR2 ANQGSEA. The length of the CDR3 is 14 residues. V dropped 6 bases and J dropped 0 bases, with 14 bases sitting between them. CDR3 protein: CSVPTGYPNYGYTF. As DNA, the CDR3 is TGCAGCGTCCCGACAGGTTATCCTAACTATGGCTACACCTTC.

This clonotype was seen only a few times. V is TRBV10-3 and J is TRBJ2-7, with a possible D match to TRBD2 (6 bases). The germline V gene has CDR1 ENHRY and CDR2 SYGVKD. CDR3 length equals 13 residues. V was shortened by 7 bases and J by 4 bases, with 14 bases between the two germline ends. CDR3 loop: CAIKQGLPYEQYF. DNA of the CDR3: TGTGCCATCAAGCAGGGACTTCCGTACGAGCAGTACTTC.

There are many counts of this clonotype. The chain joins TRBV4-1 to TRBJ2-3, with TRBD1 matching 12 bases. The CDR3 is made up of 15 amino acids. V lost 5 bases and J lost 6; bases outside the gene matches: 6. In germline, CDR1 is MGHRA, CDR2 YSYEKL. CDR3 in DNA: TGCGCCAGCAGCGGCACGGGACAGGGGGCGGATACGCAGTATTTT. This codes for CASSGTGQGADTQYF.

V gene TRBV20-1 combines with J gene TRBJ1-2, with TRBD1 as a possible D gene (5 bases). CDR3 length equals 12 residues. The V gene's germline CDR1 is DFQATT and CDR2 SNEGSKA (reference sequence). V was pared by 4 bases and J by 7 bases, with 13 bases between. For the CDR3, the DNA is TGCAGTGCTACGGGGCGCGGTGCTGGCTACACCTTC. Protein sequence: CSATGRGAGYTF.

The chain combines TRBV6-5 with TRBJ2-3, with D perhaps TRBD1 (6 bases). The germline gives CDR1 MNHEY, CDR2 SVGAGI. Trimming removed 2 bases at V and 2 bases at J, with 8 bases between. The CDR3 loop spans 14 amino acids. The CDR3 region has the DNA TGTGCCAGCAGTTACGCAGGGGACACAGATACGCAGTATTTT. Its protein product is CASSYAGDTDTQYF.

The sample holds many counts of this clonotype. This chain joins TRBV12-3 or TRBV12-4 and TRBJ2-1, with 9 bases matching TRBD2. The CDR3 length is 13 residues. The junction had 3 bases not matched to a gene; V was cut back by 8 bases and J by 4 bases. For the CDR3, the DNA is TGTGCCAGCTTGACTAGCGGATACAATGAGCAGTTCTTC. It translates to CASLTSGYNEQFF.

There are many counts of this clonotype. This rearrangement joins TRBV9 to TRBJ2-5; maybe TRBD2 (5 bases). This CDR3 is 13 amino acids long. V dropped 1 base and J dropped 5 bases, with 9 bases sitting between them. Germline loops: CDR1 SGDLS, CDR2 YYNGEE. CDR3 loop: CASSVWGEETQYF. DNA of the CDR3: TGTGCCAGCAGCGTATGGGGAGAGGAGACCCAGTACTTC.

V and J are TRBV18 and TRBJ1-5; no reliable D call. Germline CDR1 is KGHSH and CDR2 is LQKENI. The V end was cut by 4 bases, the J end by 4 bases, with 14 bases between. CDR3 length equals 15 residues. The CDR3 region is CASSQGAGVNQPQHF. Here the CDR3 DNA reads TGTGCCAGCTCACAGGGCGCGGGAGTTAATCAGCCCCAGCATTTT.

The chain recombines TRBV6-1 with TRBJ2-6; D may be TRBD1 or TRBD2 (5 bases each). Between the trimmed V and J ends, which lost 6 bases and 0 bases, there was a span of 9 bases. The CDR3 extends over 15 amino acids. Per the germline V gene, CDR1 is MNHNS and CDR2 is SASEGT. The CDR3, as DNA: TGTGCCAGCAGATCTGGGACCTCTGGGGCCAACGTCCTGACTTTC. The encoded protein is CASRSGTSGANVLTF.

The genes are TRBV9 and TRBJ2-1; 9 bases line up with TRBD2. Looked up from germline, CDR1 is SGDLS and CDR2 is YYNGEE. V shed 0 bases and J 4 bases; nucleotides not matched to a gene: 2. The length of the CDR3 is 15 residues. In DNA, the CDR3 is TGTGCCAGCAGCGTAGCTCTAGCGGGGTACAATGAGCAGTTCTTC. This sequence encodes CASSVALAGYNEQFF.

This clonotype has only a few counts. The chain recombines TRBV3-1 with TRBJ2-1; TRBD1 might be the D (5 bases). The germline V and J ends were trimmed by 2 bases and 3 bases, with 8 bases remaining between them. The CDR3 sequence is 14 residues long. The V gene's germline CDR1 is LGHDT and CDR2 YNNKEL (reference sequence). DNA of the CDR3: TGTGCCAGCAGCCAACGCAGGGACTACAATGAGCAGTTCTTC. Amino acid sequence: CASSQRRDYNEQFF.

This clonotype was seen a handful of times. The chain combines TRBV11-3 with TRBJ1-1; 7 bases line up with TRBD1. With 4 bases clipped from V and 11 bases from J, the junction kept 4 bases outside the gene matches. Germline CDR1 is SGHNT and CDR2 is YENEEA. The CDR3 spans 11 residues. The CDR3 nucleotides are TGTGCCAGCAGCTCACAGGGGCCCGCTTTCTTT. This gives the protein CASSSQGPAFF.

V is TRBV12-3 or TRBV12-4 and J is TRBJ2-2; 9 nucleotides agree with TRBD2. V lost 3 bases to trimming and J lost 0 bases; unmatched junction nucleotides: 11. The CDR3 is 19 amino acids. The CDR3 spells CASSFDLAGLLANTGELFF. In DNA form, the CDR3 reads TGTGCCAGCAGTTTTGATCTAGCGGGACTACTCGCGAACACCGGGGAGCTGTTTTTT.

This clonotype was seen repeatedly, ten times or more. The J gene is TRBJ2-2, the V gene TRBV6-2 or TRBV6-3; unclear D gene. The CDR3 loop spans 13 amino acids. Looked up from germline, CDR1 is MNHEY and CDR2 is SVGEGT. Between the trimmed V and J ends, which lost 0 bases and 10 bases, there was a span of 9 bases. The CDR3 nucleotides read TGTGCCAGCAGTTACTCGAACCTCTCGGAGCTGTTTTTT. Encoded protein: CASSYSNLSELFF.

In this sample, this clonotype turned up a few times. CDR3 sequence (DNA): TGTGCCAGCAGCTTCGCCAGGATCAACACTGAAGCTTTCTTT. Translated, it gives CASSFARINTEAFF. The chain employs TRBV11-2 and TRBJ1-1; the D is unclear. The ends were cut back, 3 bases at V and 2 bases at J, with 10 bases in the middle. The CDR3 length is 14 residues. CDR1 and CDR2 from the germline V gene are SGHAT and FQNNGV.

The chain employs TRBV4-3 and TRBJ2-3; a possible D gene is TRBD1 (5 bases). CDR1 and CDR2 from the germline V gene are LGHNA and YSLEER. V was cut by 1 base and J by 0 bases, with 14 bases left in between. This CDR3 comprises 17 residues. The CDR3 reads CASSQGAPGPSTDTQYF. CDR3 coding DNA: TGCGCCAGCAGCCAAGGCGCGCCAGGGCCTAGCACAGATACGCAGTATTTT.

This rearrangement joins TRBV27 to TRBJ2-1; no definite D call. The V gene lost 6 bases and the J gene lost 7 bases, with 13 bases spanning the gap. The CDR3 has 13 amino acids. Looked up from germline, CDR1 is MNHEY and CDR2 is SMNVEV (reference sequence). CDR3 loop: CASSIAAGNEQFF. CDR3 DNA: TGTGCCAGCAGCATAGCAGCCGGGAATGAGCAGTTCTTC.